This TCR beta chain was retrieved from a study of cytomegalovirus exposure and HLA in healthy donors. It was with 60 Vbeta and 13 Jbeta primers that the PCR ran. TCRdb keeps only in-frame clones here, not all; method: immunoSEQ multiplex PCR. The table records about 140,000 clones, more than 75% of them present only once. This CDR3 contains 13 residues. V lost 6 bases and J 5 bases, leaving 11 bases between the germline ends. Germline values: CDR1 SNHLY, CDR2 FYNNEI. As regards this clone: Its antigen is unidentified.

Study results and limitations: In a later analysis, an Asian-associated ancestry cluster reportedly showed fewer N-insertions than the approximately 640-donor mean. Researchers reported in a later analysis that a missense DCLRE1C variant was tied to TCR beta V- and J-gene trimming. Being productive about 87% or about 30% of the time was typical of most TCR beta V segments in an earlier analysis.

This chain uses TRBV2 with TRBJ2-1; possible D gene TRBD1, 6 bases. This TCR was sampled from a female donor in good health and CMV-seronegative. Material: PBMCs. CDR3 in amino acids: CASSRGRDNEQFF. In DNA form, the CDR3 reads TGTGCCAGCAGCAGGGGAAGGGACAATGAGCAGTTCTTC. The whole variable domain, remainder taken from reference TRBV2 and TRBJ2-1, is EPEVTQTPSHQVTQMGQEVILRCVPISNHLYFYWYRQILGQKVEFLVSFYNNEISEKSEIFDDQFSVERPDGSNFTLKIRSTKLEDSAMYFCASSRGRDNEQFFGPGTRLTVL.